This T cell receptor beta chain was found in a study of shared clonotypes between healthy human individuals. In the study overall: A couple of female and three male donors aged 18 to 49 were enrolled.

For each subset, genomic DNA was distributed in equal portions over several immunoSEQ plates. Libraries were prepared by immunoSEQ multiplex PCR; TCRdb keeps only in-frame clonotypes and omits some of them. The data show about 610,000 clones, almost 97% seen once. Study results and caveats: Around 5.4% of naive CD4 clonotypes were common to a few donors. What rarefaction showed was incomplete sorted-subset sequencing despite large depth.

Regarding this clone: What it binds is not known.

Trimming cost V 5 bases and J 6 bases, with 15 bases left between them. The germline V gene has CDR1 LNHDA and CDR2 SQIVND (reference sequence). The CDR3 covers 14 residues. The TCR was taken from a woman in her thirties in good health. V gene TRBV19 combines with J gene TRBJ2-3; D may be TRBD2 (6 bases). The sequenced sample was naive CD4+ T cells sorted from blood. Subset given: CD45RA+ positively selected. The CDR3 sequence is CASSLSGPIDTQYF. The CDR3 DNA is TGTGCCAGTAGTCTTAGCGGCCCGATCGATACGCAGTATTTT. The full variable domain, its missing parts supplied by reference TRBV19 and TRBJ2-3, is DGGITQSPKYLFRKEGQNVTLSCEQNLNHDAMYWYRQDPGQGLRLIYYSQIVNDFQKGDIAEGYSVSREKKESFPLTVTSAQKNPTAFYLCASSLSGPIDTQYFGPGTRLTVL.